This T cell receptor (beta chain) was retrieved from a study of shared clonotypes between healthy human individuals. At the level of the study: Three plates were used per donor for CD4 naive, three for CD4 memory, two for CD8 naive and one for CD8 memory.

Running of the assay took place at deep level. TCRdb's table, derived via immunoSEQ multiplex PCR, lists solely in-frame clones and lacks some. Among over a million clones listed, 98% were seen once. This sequence was found in a man aged 25-45 years in good health. The sequenced material came from naive CD4+ T cells sorted from blood. Specified subset: CD45RA+ positively selected.

The DNA for the CDR3 is TGTGCCAGCAGTGGCCCCACAGATACGCAGTATTTT. Amino acids: CASSGPTDTQYF. V usage is TRBV25-1 and J usage is TRBJ2-3; no firm D call. Between the trimmed V and J ends, which lost 4 bases and 2 bases, there was a span of 4 bases. Germline CDR1 is MGHDK and CDR2 is SYGVNS. This CDR3 region has 12 residues.